This T cell receptor beta chain was found in a study of cytomegalovirus exposure and HLA in healthy donors. The CDR3 is 15 amino acids. V shed 2 bases and J 0 bases; nucleotides not matched to a gene: 4. TCRdb's table, derived via immunoSEQ multiplex PCR, lists solely in-frame clones and lacks some. The data contain approximately 260,000 clones, approximately 83% of them singletons. Sample: PBMCs. The sequence derives from a woman aged 25 to 39 in good health and CMV-seropositive. V is TRBV23-1 and J is TRBJ2-7; 7 bases map to TRBD2. TRBV23-1 is identified as an open reading frame with a role that is uncertain. The CDR3 DNA sequence: TGCGCCAGCAGTCAAGCAGAGCGGGACTCCTACGAGCAGTACTTC. Its translation is CASSQAERDSYEQYF.